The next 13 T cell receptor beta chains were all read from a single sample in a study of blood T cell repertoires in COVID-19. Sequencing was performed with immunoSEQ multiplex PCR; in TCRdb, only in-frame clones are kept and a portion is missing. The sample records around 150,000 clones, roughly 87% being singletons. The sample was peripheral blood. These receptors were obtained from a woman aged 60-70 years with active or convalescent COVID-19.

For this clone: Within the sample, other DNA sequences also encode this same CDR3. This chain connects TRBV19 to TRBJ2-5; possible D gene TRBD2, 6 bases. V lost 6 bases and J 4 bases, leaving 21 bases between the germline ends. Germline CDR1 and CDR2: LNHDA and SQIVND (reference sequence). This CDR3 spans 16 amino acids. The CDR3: CASSSFTGGAIETQYF. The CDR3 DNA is TGTGCCAGTAGCTCCTTCACCGGAGGGGCTATAGAGACCCAGTACTTC.

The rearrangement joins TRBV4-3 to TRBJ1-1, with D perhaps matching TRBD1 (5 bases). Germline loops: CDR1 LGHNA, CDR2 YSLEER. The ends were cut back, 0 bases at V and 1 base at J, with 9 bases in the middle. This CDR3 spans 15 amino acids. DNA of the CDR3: TGCGCCAGCAGCCAAGATCTCGGGGGGAACACTGAAGCTTTCTTT. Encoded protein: CASSQDLGGNTEAFF.

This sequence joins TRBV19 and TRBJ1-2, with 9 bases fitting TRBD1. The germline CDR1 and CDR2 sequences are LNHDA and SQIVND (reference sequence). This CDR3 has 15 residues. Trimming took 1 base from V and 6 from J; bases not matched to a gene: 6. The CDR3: CASSIAGQGVNGYTF. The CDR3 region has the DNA TGTGCCAGTAGTATAGCGGGACAGGGAGTCAATGGCTACACCTTC.

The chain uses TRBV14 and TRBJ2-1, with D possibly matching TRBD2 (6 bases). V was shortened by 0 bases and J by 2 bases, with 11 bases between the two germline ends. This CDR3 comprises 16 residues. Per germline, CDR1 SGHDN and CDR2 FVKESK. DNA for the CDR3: TGTGCCAGCAGCCAAGAGGGGGGTTTTGCCTACAATGAGCAGTTCTTC. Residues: CASSQEGGFAYNEQFF.

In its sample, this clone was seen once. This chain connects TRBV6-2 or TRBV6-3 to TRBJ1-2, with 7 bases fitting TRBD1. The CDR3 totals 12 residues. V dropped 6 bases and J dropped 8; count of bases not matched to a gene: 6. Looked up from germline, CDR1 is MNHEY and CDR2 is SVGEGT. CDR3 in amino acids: CASSQTGPGYTF. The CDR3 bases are TGTGCCAGCAGCCAGACAGGGCCCGGCTACACCTTC.

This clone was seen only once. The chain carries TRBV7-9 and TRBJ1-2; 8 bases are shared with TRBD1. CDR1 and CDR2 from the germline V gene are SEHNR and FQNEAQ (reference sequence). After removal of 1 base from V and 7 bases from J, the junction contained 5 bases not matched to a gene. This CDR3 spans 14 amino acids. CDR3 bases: TGTGCCAGCAGCTTAGGGGCAGACAGGGGTGGCTACACCTTC. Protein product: CASSLGADRGGYTF.

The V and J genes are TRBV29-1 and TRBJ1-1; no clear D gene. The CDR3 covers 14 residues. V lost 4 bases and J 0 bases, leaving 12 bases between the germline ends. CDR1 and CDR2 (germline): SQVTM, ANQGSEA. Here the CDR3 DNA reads TGCAGCGTTGCACATCCCCGCATGAACACTGAAGCTTTCTTT. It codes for CSVAHPRMNTEAFF. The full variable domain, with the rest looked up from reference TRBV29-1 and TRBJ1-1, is SAVISQKPSRDICQRGTSLTIQCQVDSQVTMMFWYRQQPGQSLTLIATANQGSEATYESGFVIDKFPISRPNLTFSTLTVSNMSPEDSSIYLCSVAHPRMNTEAFFGQGTRLTVV.

CDR3 sequence: CASSVDGRGDNQPQHF. In DNA, the CDR3 is TGTGCCAGCAGCGTAGATGGTCGGGGTGACAATCAGCCCCAGCATTTT. V is TRBV9 and J is TRBJ1-5; D unresolved. With 0 bases removed from V and 3 bases from J, the gap between germline ends came to 13 bases. The CDR3 totals 16 residues. From germline, CDR1 is SGDLS and CDR2 YYNGEE.

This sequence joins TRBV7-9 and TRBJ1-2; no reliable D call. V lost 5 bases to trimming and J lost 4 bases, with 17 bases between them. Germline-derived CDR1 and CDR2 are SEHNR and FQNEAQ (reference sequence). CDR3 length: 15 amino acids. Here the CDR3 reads CASSGFFETSYGYTF. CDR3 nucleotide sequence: TGTGCCAGCAGCGGTTTCTTTGAAACCAGCTATGGCTACACCTTC.

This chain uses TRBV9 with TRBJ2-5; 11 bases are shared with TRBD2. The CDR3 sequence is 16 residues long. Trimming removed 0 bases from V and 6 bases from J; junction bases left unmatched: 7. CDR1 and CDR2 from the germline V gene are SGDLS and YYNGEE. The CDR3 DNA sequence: TGTGCCAGCAGCGTAGATCCTAGCGGGGGGTTGAAGACCCAGTACTTC. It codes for CASSVDPSGGLKTQYF.

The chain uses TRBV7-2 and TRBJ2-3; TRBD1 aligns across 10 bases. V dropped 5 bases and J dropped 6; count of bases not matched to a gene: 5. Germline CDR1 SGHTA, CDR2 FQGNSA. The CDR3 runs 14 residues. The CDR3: CASSPWDRGDTQYF. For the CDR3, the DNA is TGTGCCAGCAGCCCATGGGACAGGGGTGATACGCAGTATTTT.

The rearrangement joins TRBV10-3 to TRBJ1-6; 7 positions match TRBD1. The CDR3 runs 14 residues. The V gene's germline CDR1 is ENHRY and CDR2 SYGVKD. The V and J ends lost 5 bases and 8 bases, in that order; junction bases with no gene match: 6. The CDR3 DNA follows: TGTGCCATCAGTACAGGGGATGCGGATTCACCCCTCCACTTT. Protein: CAISTGDADSPLHF.

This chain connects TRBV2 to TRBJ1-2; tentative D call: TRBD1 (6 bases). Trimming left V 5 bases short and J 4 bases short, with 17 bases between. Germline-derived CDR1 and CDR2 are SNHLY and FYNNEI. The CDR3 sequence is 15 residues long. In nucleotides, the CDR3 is TGTGCCAGCAGTCAGACGACACAGGGCTTCTATGGCTACACCTTC. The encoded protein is CASSQTTQGFYGYTF.